This T cell receptor (beta chain) emerged from a study of shared clonotypes between healthy human individuals. Using immunoSEQ multiplex PCR, the repertoire was profiled, and TCRdb retains in-frame clones only, with some absent. The sample lists roughly 2.6 million clones, roughly nine tenths occurring once. The CDR3 contains 15 residues. Germline V gives CDR1 SEHNR, CDR2 FQNEAQ (reference sequence). Deletions cut 1 base from V and 5 bases from J, with 14 bases between. This clonotype was sampled from a man in his late teens or twenties in good health. The specimen was naive CD4+ T cells sorted from blood. Subset specified: CD45RA+ positively selected. The rearrangement links TRBV7-9 to TRBJ1-1; perhaps TRBD1 as D (6 bases). Here the CDR3 reads CASSLVPGARTEAFF. As DNA, the CDR3 is TGTGCCAGCAGCTTAGTACCGGGGGCGCGGACTGAAGCTTTCTTT.